These 6 T cell receptor beta chains were all obtained from the same sample, sequenced in a study of cytomegalovirus exposure and HLA in healthy donors. Both 60 Vbeta primers and 13 Jbeta primers went into the PCR. Only in-frame clones appear in the TCRdb table, and some are missing; sequencing was by immunoSEQ multiplex PCR. The specimen's table records 80,000 to 95,000 clones. The sequencing input was PBMCs. The receptor set was obtained from a woman under 40 in good health and CMV-seronegative.

The chain combines TRBV9 with TRBJ2-7; 7 bases map to TRBD2. Germline lookup yields CDR1 SGDLS and CDR2 YYNGEE. This CDR3 contains 14 residues. V was pared by 4 bases and J by 3 bases, with 7 bases of the junction left unmatched. The CDR3 here is CASSPRGEDYEQYF. CDR3 sequence (DNA): TGTGCCAGCAGCCCCCGGGGGGAAGACTACGAGCAGTACTTC.

For this clone: Other DNA sequences in the sample encode the same CDR3. In DNA, the CDR3 is TGCGCCAGCAGCCGGGACTCGATCAATGAGCAGTTCTTC. Residues: CASSRDSINEQFF. This sequence joins TRBV5-1 and TRBJ2-1, with a weak D call TRBD2 (6 bases). The CDR3 has 13 amino acids. Trimming stripped 4 bases from V and 6 bases from J, with 11 bases between. The V gene's germline CDR1 is SGHRS and CDR2 YFSETQ.

This chain joins TRBV19 and TRBJ1-5, with 7 nucleotides matching TRBD1. The germline gives CDR1 LNHDA, CDR2 SQIVND (reference sequence). V lost 7 bases, J lost 7 bases, and 7 bases stayed unmatched. The CDR3 has 13 amino acids. The CDR3 DNA sequence: TGTGCCAGTACAGAAGGGGGCTACCAGCCCCAGCATTTT. Translated: CASTEGGYQPQHF.

This chain uses TRBV5-1 with TRBJ2-7; 8 bases line up with TRBD2. The CDR3 has 13 amino acids. Germline V CDR1 and CDR2: SGHRS, YFSETQ. The V gene end was trimmed by 5 bases and the J gene end by 6 bases; junction bases not matched to a gene: 7. CDR3 amino acids: CASRAGGEVEQYF. In DNA form, the CDR3 reads TGCGCCAGCAGGGCGGGAGGTGAGGTCGAGCAGTACTTC. Full variable domain (rest looked up from reference TRBV5-1 and TRBJ2-7): KAGVTQTPRYLIKTRGQQVTLSCSPISGHRSVSWYQQTPGQGLQFLFEYFSETQRNKGNFPGRFSGRQFSNSRSEMNVSTLELGDSALYLCASRAGGEVEQYFGPGTRLTVT.

The chain has TRBV6-6 and TRBJ1-1, with D maybe TRBD1 (6 bases). Looked up from germline, CDR1 is MNHNY and CDR2 is SVGAGI (reference sequence). Deletions cut 5 bases from V and 0 bases from J, with 10 bases between. This CDR3 has 14 residues. CDR3 sequence: CASSPGQLNTEAFF. In DNA form, the CDR3 reads TGTGCCAGCAGTCCTGGACAGTTGAACACTGAAGCTTTCTTT.

V gene TRBV7-9 combines with J gene TRBJ1-1, with D possibly being TRBD1 (6 bases). CDR1 and CDR2 from the germline V gene are SEHNR and FQNEAQ (reference sequence). Trimming pared 8 bases from V and 2 bases from J, leaving 15 bases between. The CDR3 has 14 residues. The CDR3 DNA is TGTGCCAGCGGGCAGGGGACGTATAACACTGAAGCTTTCTTT. The encoded protein is CASGQGTYNTEAFF.